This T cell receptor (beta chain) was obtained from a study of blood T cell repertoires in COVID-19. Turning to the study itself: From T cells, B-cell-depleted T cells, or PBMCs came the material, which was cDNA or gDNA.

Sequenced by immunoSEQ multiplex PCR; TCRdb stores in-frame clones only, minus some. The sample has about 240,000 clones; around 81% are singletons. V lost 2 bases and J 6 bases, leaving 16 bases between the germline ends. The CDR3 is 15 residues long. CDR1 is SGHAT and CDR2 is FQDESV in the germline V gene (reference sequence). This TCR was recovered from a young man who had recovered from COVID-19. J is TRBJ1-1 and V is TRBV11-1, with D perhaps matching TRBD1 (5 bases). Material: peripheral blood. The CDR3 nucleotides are TGTGCCAGCAGCTTACCGATGGGGGGGACCCCTGAAGCTTTCTTT. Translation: CASSLPMGGTPEAFF.